The T cell receptor beta chain under discussion was sequenced for a study of T-cell memory formation after mild COVID-19. Researchers used 5'RACE with constant-segment primers to make TCR alpha and TCR beta cDNA libraries that carry sample barcodes and UMIs. TCRdb called the 5' RACE reads again in MiXCR, with one record for every CDR3 protein. The data show fewer than 350,000 distinct CDR3 sequences, 14% seen once. This CDR3 region has 14 residues. A remark on this clonotype: Its antigen is unidentified.

Study-wide points: Day 15 to 85 contracting clones showed balanced CD4/CD8; later expanders leaned CD4+. Second-wave clones reaching peak frequency on day 37 lacked confirmed SARS-CoV-2 specificity.

Source material: PBMCs or a T cell subset sorted from them (not recorded which). The chain employs TRBV21-1 and TRBJ2-7. TRBV21-1 is reported as a pseudogene. The receptor comes from a man younger than 35 who had mild COVID-19 (a few samples of this study predate the infection). Cell type and time point are not known. The DNA for the CDR3 is TGTGCCAGCAGCAAAGCGCGACACCACGGGGAGCAGTACTTC. This codes for CASSKARHHGEQYF.